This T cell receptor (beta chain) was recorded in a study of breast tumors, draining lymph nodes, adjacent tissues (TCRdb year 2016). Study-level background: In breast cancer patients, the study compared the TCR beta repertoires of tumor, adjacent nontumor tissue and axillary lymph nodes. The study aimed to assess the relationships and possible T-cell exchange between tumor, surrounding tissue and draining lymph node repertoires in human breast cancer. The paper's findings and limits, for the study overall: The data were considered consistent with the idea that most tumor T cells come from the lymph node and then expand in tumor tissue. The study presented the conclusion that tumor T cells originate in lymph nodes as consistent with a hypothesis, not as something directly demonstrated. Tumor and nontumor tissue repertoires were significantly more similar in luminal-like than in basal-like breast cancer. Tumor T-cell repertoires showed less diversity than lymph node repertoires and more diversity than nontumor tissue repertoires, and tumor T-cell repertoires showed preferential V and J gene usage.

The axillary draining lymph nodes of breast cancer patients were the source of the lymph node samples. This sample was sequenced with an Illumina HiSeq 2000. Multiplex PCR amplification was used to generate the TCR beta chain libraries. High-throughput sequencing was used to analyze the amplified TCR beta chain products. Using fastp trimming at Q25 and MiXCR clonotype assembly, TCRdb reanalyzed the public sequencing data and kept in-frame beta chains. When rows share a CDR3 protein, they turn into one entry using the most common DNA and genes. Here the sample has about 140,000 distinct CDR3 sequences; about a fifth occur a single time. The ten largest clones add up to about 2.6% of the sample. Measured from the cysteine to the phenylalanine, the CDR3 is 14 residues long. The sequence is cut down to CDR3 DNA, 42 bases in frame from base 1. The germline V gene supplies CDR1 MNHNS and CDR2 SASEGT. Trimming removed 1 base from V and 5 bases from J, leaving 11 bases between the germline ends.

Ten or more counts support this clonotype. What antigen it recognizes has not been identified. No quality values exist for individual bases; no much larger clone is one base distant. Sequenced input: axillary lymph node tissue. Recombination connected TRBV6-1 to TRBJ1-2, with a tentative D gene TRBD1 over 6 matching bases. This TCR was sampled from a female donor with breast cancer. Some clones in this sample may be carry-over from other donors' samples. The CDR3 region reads CASSEEGRGYGYTF. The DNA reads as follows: TGTGCCAGCAGTGAAGAGGGCAGGGGTTATGGCTACACCTTC.